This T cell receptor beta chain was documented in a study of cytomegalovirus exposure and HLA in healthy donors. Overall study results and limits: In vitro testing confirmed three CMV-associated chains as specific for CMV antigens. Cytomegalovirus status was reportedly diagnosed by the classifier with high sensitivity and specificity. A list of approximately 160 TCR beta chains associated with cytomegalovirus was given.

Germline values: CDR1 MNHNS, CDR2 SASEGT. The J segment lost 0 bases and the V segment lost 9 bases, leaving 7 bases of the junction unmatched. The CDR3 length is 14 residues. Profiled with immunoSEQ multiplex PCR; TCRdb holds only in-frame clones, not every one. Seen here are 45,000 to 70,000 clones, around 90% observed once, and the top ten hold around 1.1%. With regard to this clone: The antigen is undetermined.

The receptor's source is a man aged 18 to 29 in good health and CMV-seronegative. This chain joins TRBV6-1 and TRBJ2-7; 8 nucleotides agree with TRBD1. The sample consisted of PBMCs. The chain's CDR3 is CASNPDRGSYEQYF. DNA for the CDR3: TGTGCCAGTAATCCCGACAGGGGCTCCTACGAGCAGTACTTC.